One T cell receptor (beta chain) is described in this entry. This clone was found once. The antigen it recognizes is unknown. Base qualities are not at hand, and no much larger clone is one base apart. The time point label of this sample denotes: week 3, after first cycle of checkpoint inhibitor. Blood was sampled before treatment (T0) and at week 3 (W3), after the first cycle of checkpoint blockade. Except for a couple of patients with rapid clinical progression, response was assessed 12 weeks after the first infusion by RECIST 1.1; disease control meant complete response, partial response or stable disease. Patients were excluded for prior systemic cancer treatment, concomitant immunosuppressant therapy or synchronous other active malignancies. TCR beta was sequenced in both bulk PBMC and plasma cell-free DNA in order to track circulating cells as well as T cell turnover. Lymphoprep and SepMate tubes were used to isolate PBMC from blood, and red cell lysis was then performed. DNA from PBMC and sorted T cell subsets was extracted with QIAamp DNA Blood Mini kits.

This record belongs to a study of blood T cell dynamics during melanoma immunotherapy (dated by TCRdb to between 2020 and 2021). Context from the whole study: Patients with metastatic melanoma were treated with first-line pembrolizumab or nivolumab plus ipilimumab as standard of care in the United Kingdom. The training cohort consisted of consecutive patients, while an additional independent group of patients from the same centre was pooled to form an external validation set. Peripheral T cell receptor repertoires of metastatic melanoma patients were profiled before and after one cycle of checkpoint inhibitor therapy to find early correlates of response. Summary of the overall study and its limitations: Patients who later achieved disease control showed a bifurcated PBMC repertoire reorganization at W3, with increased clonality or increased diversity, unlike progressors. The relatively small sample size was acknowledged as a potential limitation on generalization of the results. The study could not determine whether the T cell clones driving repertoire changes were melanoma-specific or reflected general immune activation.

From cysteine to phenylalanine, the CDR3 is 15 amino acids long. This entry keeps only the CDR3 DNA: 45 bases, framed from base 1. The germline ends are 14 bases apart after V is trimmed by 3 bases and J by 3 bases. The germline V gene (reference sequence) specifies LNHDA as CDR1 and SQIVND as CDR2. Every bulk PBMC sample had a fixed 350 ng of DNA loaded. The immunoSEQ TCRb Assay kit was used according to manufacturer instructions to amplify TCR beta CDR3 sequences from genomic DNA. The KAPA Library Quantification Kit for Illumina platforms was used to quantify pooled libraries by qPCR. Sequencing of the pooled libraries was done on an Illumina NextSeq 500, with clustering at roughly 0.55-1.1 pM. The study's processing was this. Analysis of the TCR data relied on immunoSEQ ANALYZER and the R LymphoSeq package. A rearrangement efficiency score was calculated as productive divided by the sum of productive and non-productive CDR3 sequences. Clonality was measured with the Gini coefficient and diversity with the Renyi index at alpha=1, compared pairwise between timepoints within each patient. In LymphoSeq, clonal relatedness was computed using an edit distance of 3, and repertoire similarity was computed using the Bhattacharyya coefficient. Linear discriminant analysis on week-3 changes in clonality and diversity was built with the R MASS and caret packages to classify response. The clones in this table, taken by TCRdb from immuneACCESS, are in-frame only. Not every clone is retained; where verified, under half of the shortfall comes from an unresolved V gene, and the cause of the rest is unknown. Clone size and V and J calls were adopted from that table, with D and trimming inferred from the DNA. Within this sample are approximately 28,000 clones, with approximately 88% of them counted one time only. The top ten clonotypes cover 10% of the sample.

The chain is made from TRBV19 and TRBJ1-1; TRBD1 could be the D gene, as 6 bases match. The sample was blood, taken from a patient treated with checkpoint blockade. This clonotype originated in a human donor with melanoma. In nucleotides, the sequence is TGTGCCAGTAGTATGAACCTTGGACAGTACACTGAAGCTTTCTTT. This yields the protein CASSMNLGQYTEAFF.